Each of the 22 T cell receptor beta chains below was sequenced from the same sample in a study of graft-versus-host responses after intestinal transplantation. Libraries were prepared by immunoSEQ multiplex PCR; TCRdb keeps only in-frame clonotypes and omits some of them. In the table there are roughly 110,000 clones, roughly 87% of which are singletons. No antigen has been identified for these receptors. The source material was unstimulated CD4+ T cells sorted from spleen or lymph node cells, sampled before transplant. These receptors all stem from a human donor who was the organ donor for an intestinal transplant.

The chain couples TRBV7-3 to TRBJ2-3; 7 nucleotides align to TRBD2. V lost 2 bases, J lost 3 bases, and 5 bases stayed unmatched. Per germline, CDR1 SGHTA and CDR2 FQGTGA. The CDR3 has 15 residues. The DNA for the CDR3 is TGTGCCAGCAGCTTAGGGAGGGTGGCGACAGATACGCAGTATTTT. Its translation is CASSLGRVATDTQYF.

This chain joins TRBV5-6 and TRBJ2-5; 7 bases agree with TRBD1. The ends lost 3 bases at V and 5 bases at J; junction bases unmatched: 4. The CDR3 loop spans 13 amino acids. Germline CDR1 SGHDT, CDR2 YYEEEE. The chain's CDR3 is CASSSKGGETQYF. The CDR3 DNA sequence: TGTGCCAGCAGCTCCAAAGGGGGCGAGACCCAGTACTTC.

V is TRBV2 and J is TRBJ1-5, with no clear D. V lost 1 base, J lost 3 bases, and 7 bases lay in between. This CDR3 has 14 amino acids. CDR1 is SNHLY and CDR2 is FYNNEI in the germline V gene. CDR3 sequence reads: CASSEVGHNQPQHF. DNA of the CDR3: TGTGCCAGCAGTGAAGTCGGCCACAATCAGCCCCAGCATTTT.

CDR3 region: CASSLGGRTESPGGYTF. Written as DNA, the CDR3 is TGTGCCAGCAGTTTGGGTGGGAGAACGGAGTCTCCGGGTGGCTACACCTTC. The gene calls are TRBV28 and TRBJ1-2; no clear D gene. Germline V gene lookup returns CDR1 MDHEN and CDR2 SYDVKM. The CDR3 contains 17 residues. Trimming removed 3 bases at V and 7 bases at J, with 24 bases between.

The rearrangement joins TRBV6-1 to TRBJ2-7; possibly TRBD2 for D (6 bases). Germline V gene lookup returns CDR1 MNHNS and CDR2 SASEGT. V was pared by 5 bases and J by 4 bases, with 12 bases between. The CDR3 runs 13 residues. CDR3 in DNA: TGTGCCAGCAGTAAGGGACTCCTATACGAGCAGTACTTC. Its protein is CASSKGLLYEQYF.

The V gene is TRBV7-3, the J gene TRBJ2-3; D may match TRBD1 or TRBD2 (5 bases each). The CDR3 is 15 residues long. V dropped 2 bases and J dropped 3 bases, with 12 bases sitting between them. The V gene's germline CDR1 is SGHTA and CDR2 FQGTGA. CDR3 DNA sequence: TGTGCCAGCAGCTTACGCGCAGGGACGACAGATACGCAGTATTTT. Its translation: CASSLRAGTTDTQYF.

This rearrangement joins TRBV6-5 to TRBJ2-1, with TRBD2 identical over 15 bases. The CDR3 extends over 15 amino acids. After removal of 6 bases from V and 7 bases from J, the junction contained 4 bases not matched to a gene. Germline V lookup: CDR1 MNHEY, CDR2 SVGAGI. The CDR3 here is CASSRGLAGGNEQFF. The CDR3 DNA reads as TGTGCCAGCAGCCGCGGACTAGCGGGGGGGAATGAGCAGTTCTTC.

This clone has more than one count but fewer than ten. The chain couples TRBV4-2 to TRBJ2-2, with 10 bases lining up with TRBD2. The V gene end was trimmed by 4 bases and the J gene end by 4 bases; junction bases not matched to a gene: 12. This CDR3 comprises 18 residues. The germline V gene encodes CDR1 LGHNA and CDR2 YNFKEQ. The CDR3 here is CASSLGGLAGAGTGELFF. CDR3 nucleotide sequence: TGTGCCAGCAGCCTTGGGGGCCTAGCGGGAGCGGGCACCGGGGAGCTGTTTTTT.

This clone appeared once. The chain couples TRBV7-3 to TRBJ1-5; D is undetermined. Looked up from germline, CDR1 is SGHTA and CDR2 is FQGTGA. V was clipped by 2 bases and J by 0 bases, with 5 bases between them. The CDR3 is made up of 14 amino acids. The CDR3 nucleotides are TGTGCCAGCAGCTTAGCCAGTAGCAATCAGCCCCAGCATTTT. Protein: CASSLASSNQPQHF. The whole variable domain, filled in from reference TRBV7-3 and TRBJ1-5, reads GAGVSQTPSNKVTEKGKYVELRCDPISGHTALYWYRQSLGQGPEFLIYFQGTGAADDSGLPNDRFFAVRPEGSVSTLKIQRTERGDSAVYLCASSLASSNQPQHFGDGTRLSIL.

The chain has TRBV11-3 and TRBJ2-1; TRBD2 matches 14 bases. Germline loops: CDR1 SGHNT, CDR2 YENEEA. V gave up 5 bases and J gave up 9 bases; unmatched junction bases: 6. CDR3 size: 15 residues. The CDR3 region is CASSPQTSGRGEQFF. As DNA, the CDR3 is TGTGCCAGCAGCCCCCAGACTAGCGGGAGGGGTGAGCAGTTCTTC.

The V gene is TRBV5-6, the J gene TRBJ1-5; a weak D match, TRBD1 (5 bases). The CDR3 contains 14 residues. Germline V gives CDR1 SGHDT, CDR2 YYEEEE. Deletions cut 3 bases from V and 3 bases from J, with 10 bases between. CDR3 loop: CASSWGAVNQPQHF. The DNA for the CDR3 is TGTGCCAGCAGCTGGGGCGCCGTCAATCAGCCCCAGCATTTT.

The chain links TRBV6-1 to TRBJ1-5, with D unresolved. The V gene's germline CDR1 is MNHNS and CDR2 SASEGT. The CDR3 has 14 amino acids. Trimming removed 3 bases from V and 0 bases from J, with 6 bases in between. This CDR3 is CASSESLSNQPQHF. The CDR3 nucleotides read TGTGCCAGCAGTGAGTCGCTTAGCAATCAGCCCCAGCATTTT.

This clone was counted once. The chain carries TRBV19 and TRBJ1-5; D ambiguous. Trimming took off 3 bases at V and 4 bases at J, with 7 bases between the two ends. CDR3 length: 13 residues. Per the germline V gene, CDR1 is LNHDA and CDR2 is SQIVND (reference sequence). CDR3 region: CASSISPNQPQHF. The CDR3 DNA is TGTGCCAGTAGTATTTCGCCGAATCAGCCCCAGCATTTT. Full variable domain (outside the CDR3, taken from reference TRBV19 and TRBJ1-5): DGGITQSPKYLFRKEGQNVTLSCEQNLNHDAMYWYRQDPGQGLRLIYYSQIVNDFQKGDIAEGYSVSREKKESFPLTVTSAQKNPTAFYLCASSISPNQPQHFGDGTRLSIL.

V usage is TRBV7-8 and J usage is TRBJ2-5; 7 nucleotides align to TRBD2. This CDR3 region has 15 residues. CDR1 and CDR2 (germline): SGHVS, FQNEAQ. V lost 1 base and J lost 5; bases outside the gene matches: 7. The CDR3 loop is CASSLVAGVGETQYF. The DNA of the CDR3 is TGTGCCAGCAGCTTAGTGGCGGGAGTTGGGGAGACCCAGTACTTC.

The V and J genes are TRBV30 and TRBJ2-7, with D possibly TRBD1 on 6 matching bases. Germline V gives CDR1 GTSNPN, CDR2 SVGIG (reference sequence). Trimming pared 4 bases from V and 2 bases from J, leaving 15 bases between. The CDR3 totals 14 residues. As DNA, the CDR3 is TGTGCCTGGACCTCGGGGACACCCCCCTACGAGCAGTACTTC. It is translated as CAWTSGTPPYEQYF.

The CDR3 DNA sequence: TGTGCCAGCAGCCAAGATGGGGCTACAGGGTACAATGAGCAGTTCTTC. Residues: CASSQDGATGYNEQFF. The V and J genes are TRBV4-2 and TRBJ2-1; a possible D gene is TRBD1 (6 bases). The CDR3 totals 16 residues. CDR1 LGHNA and CDR2 YNFKEQ come from the germline V gene. V lost 0 bases and J 4 bases, leaving 13 bases between the germline ends.

CDR3 in amino acids: CASSPLLRGGNSPLHF. The CDR3 coding sequence is TGCGCCAGCAGCCCCCTTTTGCGGGGTGGTAATTCACCCCTCCACTTT. The chain joins TRBV4-1 to TRBJ1-6, with D uncertain. V lost 4 bases and J 6 bases, leaving 16 bases between the germline ends. Germline assignment: CDR1 MGHRA and CDR2 YSYEKL. The CDR3 covers 16 residues.

The V call is TRBV15, the J call TRBJ2-7, with D hard to call. V was cut by 0 bases and J by 0 bases, with 15 bases left in between. Germline V gene lookup returns CDR1 LNHNV and CDR2 YYDKDF (reference sequence). The CDR3 spans 17 residues. DNA for the CDR3: TGTGCCACCAGCAGAGATCGTGTAACCCAGAGCTCCTACGAGCAGTACTTC. Protein product: CATSRDRVTQSSYEQYF.

V usage is TRBV6-5 and J usage is TRBJ2-5, with 9 bases lining up with TRBD2. CDR3 length: 15 residues. With 2 bases clipped from V and 5 bases from J, the junction kept 6 bases outside the gene matches. Germline CDR1 is MNHEY and CDR2 is SVGAGI. The CDR3 sequence: CASSYGAGGRETQYF. The DNA of the CDR3 is TGTGCCAGCAGTTACGGAGCGGGGGGTAGGGAGACCCAGTACTTC.

The J gene is TRBJ2-1, the V gene TRBV29-1, with TRBD1 as a possible D gene (6 bases). In germline, CDR1 is SQVTM, CDR2 ANQGSEA. The germline V and J ends were trimmed by 1 base and 3 bases, with 10 bases remaining between them. This CDR3 is 14 amino acids long. The CDR3 DNA follows: TGCAGCGTTGAAGTTGTACAGGGCTACAATGAGCAGTTCTTC. This encodes CSVEVVQGYNEQFF.

The chain combines TRBV7-6 with TRBJ2-7; 7 bases agree with TRBD1. The V gene's germline CDR1 is SGHVS and CDR2 FNYEAQ. This CDR3 is built from 14 residues. V was clipped by 6 bases and J by 3 bases; unmatched bases: 8. In nucleotides, the CDR3 is TGTGCCAGCAGTTACCGGGACAGAGACTACGAGCAGTACTTC. Protein sequence: CASSYRDRDYEQYF.

CDR3 sequence (DNA): TGCGCCAGCAGCTGGACGGGACAGAGCTCTGGAAACACCATATATTTT. Protein: CASSWTGQSSGNTIYF. The chain links TRBV5-1 to TRBJ1-3; 7 nucleotides match TRBD1. The CDR3 has 16 residues. Germline-derived CDR1 and CDR2 are SGHRS and YFSETQ. V shed 3 bases and J 0 bases; nucleotides not matched to a gene: 6. Full variable domain (missing parts from reference TRBV5-1 and TRBJ1-3): KAGVTQTPRYLIKTRGQQVTLSCSPISGHRSVSWYQQTPGQGLQFLFEYFSETQRNKGNFPGRFSGRQFSNSRSEMNVSTLELGDSALYLCASSWTGQSSGNTIYFGEGSWLTVV.